This TCR beta chain originates from a study of blood T cell repertoires in COVID-19. Study-level information: Acute and convalescent COVID-19 samples came from the United States, Italy and Spain. T cells, B-cell-depleted T cells, or PBMCs provided the cDNA or gDNA that served as material.

The V gene's germline CDR1 is SGHVS and CDR2 FNYEAQ. The J segment lost 3 bases and the V segment lost 5 bases, leaving 6 bases of the junction unmatched. The CDR3 runs 16 residues. As originally analysed: Amplified reference gene primers provided the basis for estimating nucleated cell counts. Here immunoSEQ multiplex PCR was the method, and the copy in TCRdb shows in-frame clones only, minus some. The V and J calls and the clone size are those of that table, but D and trimming were determined from the DNA. The sample lists more than 25,000 clones, around 90% occurring once. The sample was peripheral blood. The rearrangement uses TRBV7-6 and TRBJ2-3; 12 nucleotides align to TRBD2. This clonotype was obtained from a man between 45 and 60 years old with active COVID-19. Written as DNA, the CDR3 is TGTGCCAGCAGCCGGCGACTAGCGGGAGCGACAGATACGCAGTATTTT. This codes for CASSRRLAGATDTQYF.